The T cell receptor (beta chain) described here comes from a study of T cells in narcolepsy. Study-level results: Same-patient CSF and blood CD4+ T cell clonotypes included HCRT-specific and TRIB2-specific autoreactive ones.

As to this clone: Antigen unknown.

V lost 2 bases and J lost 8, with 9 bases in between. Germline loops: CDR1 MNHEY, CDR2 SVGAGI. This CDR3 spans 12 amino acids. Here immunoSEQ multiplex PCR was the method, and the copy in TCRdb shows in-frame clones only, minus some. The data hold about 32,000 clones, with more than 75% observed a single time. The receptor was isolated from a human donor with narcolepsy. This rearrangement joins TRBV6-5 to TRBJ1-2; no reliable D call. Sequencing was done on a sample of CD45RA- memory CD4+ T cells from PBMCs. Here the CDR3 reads CASSYGRGGYTF. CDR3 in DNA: TGTGCCAGCAGTTACGGACGCGGGGGCTACACCTTC.